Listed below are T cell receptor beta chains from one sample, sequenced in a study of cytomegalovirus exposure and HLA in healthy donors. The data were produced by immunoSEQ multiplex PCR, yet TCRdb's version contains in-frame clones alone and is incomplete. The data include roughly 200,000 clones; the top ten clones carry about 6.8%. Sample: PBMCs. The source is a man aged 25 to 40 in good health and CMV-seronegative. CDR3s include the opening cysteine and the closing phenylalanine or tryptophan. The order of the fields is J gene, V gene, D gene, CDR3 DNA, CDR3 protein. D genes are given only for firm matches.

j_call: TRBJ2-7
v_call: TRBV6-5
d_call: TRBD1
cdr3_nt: TGTGCCAGCAGTTTGGGACAGGGCGAGGTGTTGTACGAGCAGTACTTC
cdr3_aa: CASSLGQGEVLYEQYF

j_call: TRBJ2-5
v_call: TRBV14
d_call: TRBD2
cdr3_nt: TGTGCCAGCAGCCCCGGTAGCGGGATTAAAGAGACCCAGTACTTC
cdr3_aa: CASSPGSGIKETQYF

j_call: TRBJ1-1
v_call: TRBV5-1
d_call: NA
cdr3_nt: TGCGCCAGCCAGTCAGGGGAAACATCCTCTGCTGAAGCTTTCTTT
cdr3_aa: CASQSGETSSAEAFF

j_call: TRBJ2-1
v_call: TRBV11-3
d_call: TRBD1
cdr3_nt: TGTGCCAGCAGCTTAGTGGTCCAATCAACAGGGGGCCTACAGTTCTTC
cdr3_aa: CASSLVVQSTGGLQFF

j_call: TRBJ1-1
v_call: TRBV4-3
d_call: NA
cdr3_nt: TGCGCCAGCAGCCTCCTCGGGAGGGCAGAAACTGAAGCTTTCTTT
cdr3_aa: CASSLLGRAETEAFF

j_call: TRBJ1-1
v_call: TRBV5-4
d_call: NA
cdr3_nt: TGTGCCAGCAGCCCACCCCCGGGGACTTATACTGAAGCTTTCTTT
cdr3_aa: CASSPPPGTYTEAFF

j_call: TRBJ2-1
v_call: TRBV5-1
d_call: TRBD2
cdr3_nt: TGCGCCAGCAGCTTGGAGGCGACTAGCACTGTCCATACCTACAATGAGCAGTTCTTC
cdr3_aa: CASSLEATSTVHTYNEQFF

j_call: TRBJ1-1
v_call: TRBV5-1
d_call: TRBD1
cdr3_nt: TGCGCCAGCAGCCCTGGACAGGGGGACACTGAAGCTTTCTTT
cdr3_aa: CASSPGQGDTEAFF

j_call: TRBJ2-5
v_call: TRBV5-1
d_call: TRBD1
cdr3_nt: TGCGCCAGCAGCTTATCCGGGACAGAGTACCAAGAGACCCAGTACTTC
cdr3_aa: CASSLSGTEYQETQYF

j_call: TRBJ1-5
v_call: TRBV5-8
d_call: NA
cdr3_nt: TGTGCCAGCAGCTTTGCGCAGGGCAATCAGCCCCAGCATTTT
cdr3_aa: CASSFAQGNQPQHF

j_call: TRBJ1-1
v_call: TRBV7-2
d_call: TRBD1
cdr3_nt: TGTGCCAGCAGCCCTGACAGGGTTGTTACTGAAGCTTTCTTT
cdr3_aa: CASSPDRVVTEAFF

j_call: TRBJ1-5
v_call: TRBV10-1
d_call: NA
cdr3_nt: TGCGCCAGCAGTGAGTCTCCCTATCAGCCCCAGCATTTT
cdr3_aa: CASSESPYQPQHF

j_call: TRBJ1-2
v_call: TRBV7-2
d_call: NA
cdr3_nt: TGTGCCAGCAGCTCGGACAGCCCAAGAAGCTACACCTTC
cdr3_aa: CASSSDSPRSYTF

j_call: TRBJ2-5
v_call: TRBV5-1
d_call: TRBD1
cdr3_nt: TGCGCCAGCAGCTCGAACAGGGGGCTAGAGACCCAGTACTTC
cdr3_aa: CASSSNRGLETQYF

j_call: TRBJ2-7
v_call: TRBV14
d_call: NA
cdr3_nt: TGTGCCAGCAGCCAAGAGCAGAGCGGGCTCTACGAGCAGTACTTC
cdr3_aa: CASSQEQSGLYEQYF

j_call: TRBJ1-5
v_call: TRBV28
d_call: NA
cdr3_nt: TGTGCCAGCAGTTCCCTTTGGGGCCTACAGGCTCAGCCCCAGCATTTT
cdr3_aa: CASSSLWGLQAQPQHF

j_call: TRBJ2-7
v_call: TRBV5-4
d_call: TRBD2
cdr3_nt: TGTGCCAGCAGCTGGGGAGGGCGGCTAGGTTCCTACGAGCAGTACTTC
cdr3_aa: CASSWGGRLGSYEQYF

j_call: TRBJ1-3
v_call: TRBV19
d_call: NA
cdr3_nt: TGTGCCAGTAGTATACGTCCCTCTGGAAACACCATATATTTT
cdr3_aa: CASSIRPSGNTIYF

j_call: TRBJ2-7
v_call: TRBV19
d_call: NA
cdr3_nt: TGTGCCAGTAGTAAATACAGGGTTGGGGATTACGAGCAGTACTTC
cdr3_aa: CASSKYRVGDYEQYF

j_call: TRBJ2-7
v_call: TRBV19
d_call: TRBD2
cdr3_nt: TGTGCCAGTAGTGCGGGGAGCGGGGAGAGCTCCTACGAGCAGTACTTC
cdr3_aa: CASSAGSGESSYEQYF

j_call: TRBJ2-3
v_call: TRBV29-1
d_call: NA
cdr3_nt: TGCAGCGTTGAGCAGAATACAGGGTCGAGCACAGATACGCAGTATTTT
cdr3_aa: CSVEQNTGSSTDTQYF

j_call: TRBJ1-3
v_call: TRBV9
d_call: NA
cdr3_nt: TGTGCCAGCAGCCCATCAACAGGGAGCTCTGGAAACACCATATATTTT
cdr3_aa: CASSPSTGSSGNTIYF

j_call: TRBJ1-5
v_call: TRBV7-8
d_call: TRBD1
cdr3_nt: TGTGCCAGCAGCCCGGAGGGGGCCTTACCGCATTTT
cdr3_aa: CASSPEGALPHF

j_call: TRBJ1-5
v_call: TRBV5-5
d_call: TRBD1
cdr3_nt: TGTGCCAGCAGCTCGAGCCTACAGGGGGCGGCTCAGCCCCAGCATTTT
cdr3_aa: CASSSSLQGAAQPQHF

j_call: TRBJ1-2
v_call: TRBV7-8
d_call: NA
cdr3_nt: TGTGCCAGCAGCTCCCTTGGGGGGTTCTATGGCTACACCTTC
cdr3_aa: CASSSLGGFYGYTF

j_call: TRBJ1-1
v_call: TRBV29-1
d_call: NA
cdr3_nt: TGCAGCGTTGACAGGGGAATGAACACTGAAGCTTTCTTT
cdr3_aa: CSVDRGMNTEAFF

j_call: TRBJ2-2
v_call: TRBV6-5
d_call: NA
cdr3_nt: TGTGCCAGCAGTTACATCGGACAGATCACCGGGGAGCTGTTTTTT
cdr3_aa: CASSYIGQITGELFF

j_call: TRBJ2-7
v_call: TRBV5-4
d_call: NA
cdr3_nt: TGTGCCAGCAGCTTGGGGCAGGGTCGCAACGAGCAGTACTTC
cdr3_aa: CASSLGQGRNEQYF

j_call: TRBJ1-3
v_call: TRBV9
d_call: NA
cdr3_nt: TGTGCCAGCAGCTCCTCGGAGGGAAACACCATATATTTT
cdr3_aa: CASSSSEGNTIYF

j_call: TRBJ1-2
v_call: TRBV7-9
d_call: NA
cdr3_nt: TGTGCCAGCAGCCCCTTTAACTATGGCTACACCTTC
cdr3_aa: CASSPFNYGYTF

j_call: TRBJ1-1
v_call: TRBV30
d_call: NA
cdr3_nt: TGTGCCTGGAGTGTGCAGGGTGGGAACACTGAAGCTTTCTTT
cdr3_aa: CAWSVQGGNTEAFF

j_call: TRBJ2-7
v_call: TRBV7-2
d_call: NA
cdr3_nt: TGTGCCAGCAGCTTATCGGGGACTGAGTCCTACGAGCAGTACTTC
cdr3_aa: CASSLSGTESYEQYF

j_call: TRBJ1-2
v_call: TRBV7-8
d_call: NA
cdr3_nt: TGTGCCAGCAGCTTTTCAGGGTATGGCTACACCTTC
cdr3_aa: CASSFSGYGYTF

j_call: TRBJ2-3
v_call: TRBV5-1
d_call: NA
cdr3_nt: TGCGCCAGCAGCTTCATGACAGCACCCACAGATACGCAGTATTTT
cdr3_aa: CASSFMTAPTDTQYF

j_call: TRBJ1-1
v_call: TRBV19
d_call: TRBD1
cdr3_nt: TGTGCCAGCACACCCGGGACAGGGGTTTATACTGAAGCTTTCTTT
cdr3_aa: CASTPGTGVYTEAFF

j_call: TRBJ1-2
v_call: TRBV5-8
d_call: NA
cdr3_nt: TGTGCCAGCAGCTTTGGGCAACGCTATGGCTACACCTTC
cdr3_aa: CASSFGQRYGYTF

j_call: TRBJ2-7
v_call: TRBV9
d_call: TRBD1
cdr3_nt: TGTGCCAGCAGCGACGACAGGGCATACGAGCAGTACTTC
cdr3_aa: CASSDDRAYEQYF

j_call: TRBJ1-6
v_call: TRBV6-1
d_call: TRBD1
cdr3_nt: TGTGCCAGCAGTGAAGGGGGGACAGTAGAAGATTCACCCCTCCACTTT
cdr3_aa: CASSEGGTVEDSPLHF

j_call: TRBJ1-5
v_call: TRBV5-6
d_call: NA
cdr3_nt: TGTGCCAGCAGCTTGTACCAGGAACAGCCCCAGCATTTT
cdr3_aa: CASSLYQEQPQHF

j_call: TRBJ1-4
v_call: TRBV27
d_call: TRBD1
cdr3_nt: TGTGCCAGTACAAACAGGGGGTGGGGTGAAAAACTGTTTTTT
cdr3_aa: CASTNRGWGEKLFF